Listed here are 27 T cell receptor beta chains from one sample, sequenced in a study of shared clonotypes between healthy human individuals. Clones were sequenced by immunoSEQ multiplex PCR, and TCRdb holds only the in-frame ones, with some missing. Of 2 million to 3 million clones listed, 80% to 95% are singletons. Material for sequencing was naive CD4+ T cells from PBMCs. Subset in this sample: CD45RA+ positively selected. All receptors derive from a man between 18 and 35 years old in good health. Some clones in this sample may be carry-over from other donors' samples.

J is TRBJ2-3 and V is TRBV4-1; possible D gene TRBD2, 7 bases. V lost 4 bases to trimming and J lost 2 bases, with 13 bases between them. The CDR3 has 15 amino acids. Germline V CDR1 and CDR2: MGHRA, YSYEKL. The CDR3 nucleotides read TGCGCCAGCAGCCTTGGACAGCGGGACACAGATACGCAGTATTTT. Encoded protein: CASSLGQRDTDTQYF.

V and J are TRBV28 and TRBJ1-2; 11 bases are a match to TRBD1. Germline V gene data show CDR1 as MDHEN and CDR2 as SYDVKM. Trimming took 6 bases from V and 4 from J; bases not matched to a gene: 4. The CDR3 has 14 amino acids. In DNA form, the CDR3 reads TGTGCCAGCAGCGTGGACAGGGGGCTCTATGGCTACACCTTC. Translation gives CASSVDRGLYGYTF.

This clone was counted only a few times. CDR3 DNA sequence: TGCAGCGTTAGATCCGGGGAGACCCAGTACTTC. It translates to CSVRSGETQYF. The chain employs TRBV29-1 and TRBJ2-5; D remains unclear. Between the trimmed V and J ends, which lost 5 bases and 5 bases, there was a span of 9 bases. Germline V gives CDR1 SQVTM, CDR2 ANQGSEA. The CDR3 has 11 residues.

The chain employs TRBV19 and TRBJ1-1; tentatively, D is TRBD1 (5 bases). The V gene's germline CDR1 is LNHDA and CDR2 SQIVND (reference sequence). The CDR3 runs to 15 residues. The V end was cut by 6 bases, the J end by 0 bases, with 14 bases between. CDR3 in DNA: TGTGCCAGTAGGAATCCGGGGCCGTTGAACACTGAAGCTTTCTTT. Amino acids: CASRNPGPLNTEAFF. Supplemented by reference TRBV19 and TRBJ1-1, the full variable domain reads DGGITQSPKYLFRKEGQNVTLSCEQNLNHDAMYWYRQDPGQGLRLIYYSQIVNDFQKGDIAEGYSVSREKKESFPLTVTSAQKNPTAFYLCASRNPGPLNTEAFFGQGTRLTVV.

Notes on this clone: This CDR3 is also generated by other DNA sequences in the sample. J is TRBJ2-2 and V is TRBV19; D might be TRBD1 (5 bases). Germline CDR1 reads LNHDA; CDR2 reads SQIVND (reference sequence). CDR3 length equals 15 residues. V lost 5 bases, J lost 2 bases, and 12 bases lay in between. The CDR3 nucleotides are TGTGCCAGTAGTTGGGGCAGAGCAAACACCGGGGAGCTGTTTTTT. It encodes CASSWGRANTGELFF.

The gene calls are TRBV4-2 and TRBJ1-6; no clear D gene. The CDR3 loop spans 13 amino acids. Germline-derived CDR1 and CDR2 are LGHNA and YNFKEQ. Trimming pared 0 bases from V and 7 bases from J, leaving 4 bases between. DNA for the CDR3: TGTGCCAGCAGCCAAGAGTTGAATTCACCCCTCCACTTT. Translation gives CASSQELNSPLHF.

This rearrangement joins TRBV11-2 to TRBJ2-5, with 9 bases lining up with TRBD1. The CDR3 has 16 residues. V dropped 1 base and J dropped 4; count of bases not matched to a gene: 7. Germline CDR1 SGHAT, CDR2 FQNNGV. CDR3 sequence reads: CASSLGPGQGLETQYF. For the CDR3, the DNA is TGTGCCAGCAGCTTAGGGCCGGGACAGGGCTTAGAGACCCAGTACTTC.

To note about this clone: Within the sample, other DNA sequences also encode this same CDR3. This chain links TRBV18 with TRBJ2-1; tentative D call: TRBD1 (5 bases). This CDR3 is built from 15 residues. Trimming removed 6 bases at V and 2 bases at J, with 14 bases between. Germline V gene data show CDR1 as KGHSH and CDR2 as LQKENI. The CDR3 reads CASSTGQGAYNEQFF. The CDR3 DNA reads TGTGCCAGCTCCACGGGCCAGGGCGCCTACAATGAGCAGTTCTTC.

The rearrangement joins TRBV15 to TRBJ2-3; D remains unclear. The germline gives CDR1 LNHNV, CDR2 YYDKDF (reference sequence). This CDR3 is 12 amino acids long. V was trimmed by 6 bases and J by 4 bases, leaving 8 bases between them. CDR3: CATSLGSDTQYF. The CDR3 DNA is TGTGCCACCAGTTTGGGATCAGATACGCAGTATTTT.

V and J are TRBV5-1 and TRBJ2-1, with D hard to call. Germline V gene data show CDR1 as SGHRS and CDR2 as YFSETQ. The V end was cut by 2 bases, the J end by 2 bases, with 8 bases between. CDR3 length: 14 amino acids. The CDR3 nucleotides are TGCGCCAGCAGCTTCTGGGTCGCCTACAATGAGCAGTTCTTC. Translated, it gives CASSFWVAYNEQFF.

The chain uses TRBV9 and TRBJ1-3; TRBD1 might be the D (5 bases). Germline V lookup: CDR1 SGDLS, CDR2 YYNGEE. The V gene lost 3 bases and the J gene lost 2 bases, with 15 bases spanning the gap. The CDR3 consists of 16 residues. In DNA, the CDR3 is TGTGCCAGCAGCGCGGGGACGGCGGCGGCTGGAAACACCATATATTTT. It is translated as CASSAGTAAAGNTIYF.

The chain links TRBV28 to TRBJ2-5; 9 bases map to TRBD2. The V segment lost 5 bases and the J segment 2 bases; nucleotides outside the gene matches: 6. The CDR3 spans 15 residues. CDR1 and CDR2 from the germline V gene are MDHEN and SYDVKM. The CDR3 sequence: CASSTGSGGQETQYF. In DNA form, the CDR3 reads TGTGCCAGCAGTACAGGTAGCGGGGGTCAAGAGACCCAGTACTTC.

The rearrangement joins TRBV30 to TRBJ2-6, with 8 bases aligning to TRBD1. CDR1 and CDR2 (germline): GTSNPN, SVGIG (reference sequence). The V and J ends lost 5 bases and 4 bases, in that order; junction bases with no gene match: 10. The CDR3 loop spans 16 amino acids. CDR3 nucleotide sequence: TGTGCCTGGGATGACAGGGGTCGACCCGGGGCCAACGTCCTGACTTTC. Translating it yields CAWDDRGRPGANVLTF.

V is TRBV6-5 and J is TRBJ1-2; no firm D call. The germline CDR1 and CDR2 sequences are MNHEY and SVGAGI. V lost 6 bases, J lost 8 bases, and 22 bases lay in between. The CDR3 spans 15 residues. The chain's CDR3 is CASSAKFSSPWGYTF. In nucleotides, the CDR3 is TGTGCCAGCAGCGCGAAGTTTTCCTCCCCCTGGGGCTACACCTTC.

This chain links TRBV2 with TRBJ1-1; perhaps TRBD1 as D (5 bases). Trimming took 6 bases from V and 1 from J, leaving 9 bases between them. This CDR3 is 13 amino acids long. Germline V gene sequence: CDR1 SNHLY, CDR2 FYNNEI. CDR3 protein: CASRVTANTEAFF. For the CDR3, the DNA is TGTGCCAGCAGGGTGACAGCGAACACTGAAGCTTTCTTT.

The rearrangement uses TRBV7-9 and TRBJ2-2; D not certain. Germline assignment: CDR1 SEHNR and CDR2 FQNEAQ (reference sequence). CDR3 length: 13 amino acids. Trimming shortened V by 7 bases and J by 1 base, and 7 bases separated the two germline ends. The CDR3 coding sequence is TGTGCCAGCACCCCTCAGAACACCGGGGAGCTGTTTTTT. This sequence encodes CASTPQNTGELFF.

In DNA, the CDR3 is TGCGCCAGCAGCTTACCGGGACTAGCGGGCTACGAGCAGTACTTC. Its translation is CASSLPGLAGYEQYF. The V and J genes are TRBV5-1 and TRBJ2-7, with 12 bases matching TRBD2. This CDR3 spans 15 amino acids. V shed 2 bases, J shed 3 bases, and the junction held 3 bases outside the gene matches. Germline CDR1 reads SGHRS; CDR2 reads YFSETQ.

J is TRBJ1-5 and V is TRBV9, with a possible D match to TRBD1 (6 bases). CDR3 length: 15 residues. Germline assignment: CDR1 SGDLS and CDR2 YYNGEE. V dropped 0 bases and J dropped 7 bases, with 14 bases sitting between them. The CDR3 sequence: CASSVGGQTGQPQHF. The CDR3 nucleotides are TGTGCCAGCAGCGTAGGGGGGCAGACGGGGCAGCCCCAGCATTTT.

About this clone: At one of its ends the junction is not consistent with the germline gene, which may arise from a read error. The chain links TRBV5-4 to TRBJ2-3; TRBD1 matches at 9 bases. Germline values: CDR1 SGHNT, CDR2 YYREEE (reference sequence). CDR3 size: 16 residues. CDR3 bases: TGTGCCAGCAGCTCGCTTGGACAGGGGAGCACGGATACGCAGTATTTT. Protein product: CASSSLGQGSTDTQYF.

The CDR3 DNA is TGTGCCAGCAGCTTATCCACAGGGAACTCTGGGGCCAACGTCCTGACTTTC. Translation gives CASSLSTGNSGANVLTF. The chain couples TRBV7-2 to TRBJ2-6; D is possibly TRBD1 (6 bases). Trimming left V 2 bases short and J 0 bases short, with 11 bases between. Germline loops: CDR1 SGHTA, CDR2 FQGNSA. The CDR3 is 17 amino acids.

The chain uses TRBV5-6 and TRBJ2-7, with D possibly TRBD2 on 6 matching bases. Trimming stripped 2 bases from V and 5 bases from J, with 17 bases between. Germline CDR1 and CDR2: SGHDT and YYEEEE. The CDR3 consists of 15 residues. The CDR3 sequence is CASSFRGGILNEQYF. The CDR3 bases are TGTGCCAGCAGCTTTAGAGGAGGGATCTTGAACGAGCAGTACTTC.

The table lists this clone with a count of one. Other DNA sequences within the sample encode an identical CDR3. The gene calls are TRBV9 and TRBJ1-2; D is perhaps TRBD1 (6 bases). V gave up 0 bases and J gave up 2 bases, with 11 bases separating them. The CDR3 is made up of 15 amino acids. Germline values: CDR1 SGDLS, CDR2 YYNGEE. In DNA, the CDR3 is TGTGCCAGCAGCGTAGATCCCGGGACAAACTATGGCTACACCTTC. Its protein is CASSVDPGTNYGYTF.

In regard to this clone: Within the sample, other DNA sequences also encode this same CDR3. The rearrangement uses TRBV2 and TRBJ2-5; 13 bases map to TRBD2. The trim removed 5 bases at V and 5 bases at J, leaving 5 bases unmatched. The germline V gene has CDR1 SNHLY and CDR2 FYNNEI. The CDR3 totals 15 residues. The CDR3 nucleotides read TGTGCCAGCAGTCCACTAGCGGGAGGGGGGGAGACCCAGTACTTC. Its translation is CASSPLAGGGETQYF. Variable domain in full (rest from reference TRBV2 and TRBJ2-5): EPEVTQTPSHQVTQMGQEVILRCVPISNHLYFYWYRQILGQKVEFLVSFYNNEISEKSEIFDDQFSVERPDGSNFTLKIRSTKLEDSAMYFCASSPLAGGGETQYFGPGTRLLVL.

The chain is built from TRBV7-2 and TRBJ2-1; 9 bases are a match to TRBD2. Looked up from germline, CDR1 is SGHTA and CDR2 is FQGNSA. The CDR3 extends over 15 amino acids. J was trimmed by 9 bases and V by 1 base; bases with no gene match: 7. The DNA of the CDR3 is TGTGCCAGCAGCTTAGGCGGGAGGGCCTTTAGTGAGCAGTTCTTC. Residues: CASSLGGRAFSEQFF.

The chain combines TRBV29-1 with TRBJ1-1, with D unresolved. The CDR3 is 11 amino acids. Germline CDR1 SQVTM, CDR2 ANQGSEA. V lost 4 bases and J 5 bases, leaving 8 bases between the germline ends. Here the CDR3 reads CSVVGGTEAFF. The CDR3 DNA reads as TGCAGCGTTGTTGGTGGGACTGAAGCTTTCTTT. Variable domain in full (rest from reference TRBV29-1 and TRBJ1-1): SAVISQKPSRDICQRGTSLTIQCQVDSQVTMMFWYRQQPGQSLTLIATANQGSEATYESGFVIDKFPISRPNLTFSTLTVSNMSPEDSSIYLCSVVGGTEAFFGQGTRLTVV.

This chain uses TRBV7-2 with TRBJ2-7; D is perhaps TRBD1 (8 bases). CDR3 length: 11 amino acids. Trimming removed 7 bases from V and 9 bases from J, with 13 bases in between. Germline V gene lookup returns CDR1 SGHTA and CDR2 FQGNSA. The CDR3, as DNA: TGTGCCAGCACCACAGGGGGGGGGCAGTACTTC. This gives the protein CASTTGGGQYF.

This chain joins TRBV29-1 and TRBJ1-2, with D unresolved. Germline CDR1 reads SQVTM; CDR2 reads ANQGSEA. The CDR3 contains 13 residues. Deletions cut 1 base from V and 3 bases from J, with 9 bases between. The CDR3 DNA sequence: TGCAGCGTTGAAGTTCCCGGGGACTATGGCTACACCTTC. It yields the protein CSVEVPGDYGYTF.